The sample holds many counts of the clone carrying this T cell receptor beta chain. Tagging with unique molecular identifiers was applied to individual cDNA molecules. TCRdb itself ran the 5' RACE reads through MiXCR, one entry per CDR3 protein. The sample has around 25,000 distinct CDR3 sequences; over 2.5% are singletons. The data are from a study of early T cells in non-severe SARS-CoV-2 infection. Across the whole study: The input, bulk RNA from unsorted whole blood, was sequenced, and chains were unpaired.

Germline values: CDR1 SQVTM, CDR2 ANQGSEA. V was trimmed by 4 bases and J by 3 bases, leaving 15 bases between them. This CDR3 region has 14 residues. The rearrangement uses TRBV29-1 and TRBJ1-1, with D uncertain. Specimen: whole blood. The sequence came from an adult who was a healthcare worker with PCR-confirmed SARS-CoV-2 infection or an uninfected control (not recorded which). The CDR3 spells CSVAPLRQDTEAFF. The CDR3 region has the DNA TGCAGCGTTGCTCCGTTAAGGCAAGACACTGAAGCTTTCTTT.